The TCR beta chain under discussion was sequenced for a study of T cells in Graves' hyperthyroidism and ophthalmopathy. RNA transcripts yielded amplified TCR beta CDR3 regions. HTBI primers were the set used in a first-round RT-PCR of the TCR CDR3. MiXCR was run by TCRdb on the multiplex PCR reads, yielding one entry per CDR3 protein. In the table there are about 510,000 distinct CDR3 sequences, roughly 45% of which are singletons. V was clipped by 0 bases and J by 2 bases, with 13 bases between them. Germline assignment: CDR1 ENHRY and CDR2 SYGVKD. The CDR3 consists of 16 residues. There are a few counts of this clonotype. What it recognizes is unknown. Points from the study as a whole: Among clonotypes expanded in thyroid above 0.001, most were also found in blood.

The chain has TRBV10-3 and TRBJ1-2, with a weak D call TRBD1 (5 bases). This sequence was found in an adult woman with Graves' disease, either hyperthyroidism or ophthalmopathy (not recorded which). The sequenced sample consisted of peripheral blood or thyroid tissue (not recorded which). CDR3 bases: TGTGCCATCAGTGAGTCGAAGGGTAAGGGGAACTATGGCTACACCTTC. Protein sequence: CAISESKGKGNYGYTF.